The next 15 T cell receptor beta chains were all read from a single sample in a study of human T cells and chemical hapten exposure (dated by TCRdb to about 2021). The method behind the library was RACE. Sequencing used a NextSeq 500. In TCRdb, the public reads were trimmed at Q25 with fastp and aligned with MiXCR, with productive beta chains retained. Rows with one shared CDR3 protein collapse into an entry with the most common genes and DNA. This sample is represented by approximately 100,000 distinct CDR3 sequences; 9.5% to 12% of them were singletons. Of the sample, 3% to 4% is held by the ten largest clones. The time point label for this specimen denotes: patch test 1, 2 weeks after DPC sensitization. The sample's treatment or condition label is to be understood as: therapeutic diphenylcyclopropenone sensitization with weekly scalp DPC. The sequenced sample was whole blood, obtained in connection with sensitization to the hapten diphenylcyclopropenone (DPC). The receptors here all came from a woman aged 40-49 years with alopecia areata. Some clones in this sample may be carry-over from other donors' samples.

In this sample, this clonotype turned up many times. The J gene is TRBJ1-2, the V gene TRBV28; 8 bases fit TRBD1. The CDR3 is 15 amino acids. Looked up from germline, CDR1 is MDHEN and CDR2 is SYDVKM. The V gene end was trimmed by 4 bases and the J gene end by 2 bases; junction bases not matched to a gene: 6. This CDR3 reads CASSSTGQVNYGYTF. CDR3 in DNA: TGTGCCAGCAGTTCAACGGGACAGGTCAACTATGGCTACACCTTC.

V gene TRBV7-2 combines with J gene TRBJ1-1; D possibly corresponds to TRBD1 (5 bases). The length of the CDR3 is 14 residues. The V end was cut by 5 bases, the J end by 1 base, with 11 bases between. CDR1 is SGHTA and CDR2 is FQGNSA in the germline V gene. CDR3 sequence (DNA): TGTGCCAGCAGCCGACAGATATCGAACACTGAAGCTTTCTTT. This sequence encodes CASSRQISNTEAFF.

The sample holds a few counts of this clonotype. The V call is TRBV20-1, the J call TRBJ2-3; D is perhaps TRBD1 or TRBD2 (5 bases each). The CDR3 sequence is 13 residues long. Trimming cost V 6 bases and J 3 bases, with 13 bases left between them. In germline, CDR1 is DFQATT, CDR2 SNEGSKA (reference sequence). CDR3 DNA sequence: TGCAGTGCCCCCGGGACGGTAACAGATACGCAGTATTTT. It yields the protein CSAPGTVTDTQYF.

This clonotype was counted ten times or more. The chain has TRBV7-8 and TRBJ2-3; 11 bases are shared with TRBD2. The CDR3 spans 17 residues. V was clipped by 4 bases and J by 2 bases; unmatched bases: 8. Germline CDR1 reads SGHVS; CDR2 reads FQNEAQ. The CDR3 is CASSSPRLAGNTDTQYF. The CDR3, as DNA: TGTGCCAGCAGCTCCCCCCGACTAGCGGGAAACACAGATACGCAGTATTTT.

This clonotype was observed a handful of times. CDR3 amino acids: CASSLCHFRSNQPQHF. CDR3 nucleotides: TGTGCCAGCAGCCTCTGTCACTTCCGTAGCAATCAGCCCCAGCATTTT. The genes are TRBV14 and TRBJ1-5, with no clear D. CDR3 length: 16 amino acids. Germline V gene data show CDR1 as SGHDN and CDR2 as FVKESK. Trimming took 4 bases from V and 0 from J, leaving 13 bases between them.

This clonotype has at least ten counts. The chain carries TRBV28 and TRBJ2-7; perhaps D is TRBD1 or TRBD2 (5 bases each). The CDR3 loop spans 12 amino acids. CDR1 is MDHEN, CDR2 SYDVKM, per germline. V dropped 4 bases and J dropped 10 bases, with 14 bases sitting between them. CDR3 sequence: CASSSRDGRQYF. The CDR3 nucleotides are TGTGCCAGCAGTTCCCGGGACGGAAGACAGTACTTC.

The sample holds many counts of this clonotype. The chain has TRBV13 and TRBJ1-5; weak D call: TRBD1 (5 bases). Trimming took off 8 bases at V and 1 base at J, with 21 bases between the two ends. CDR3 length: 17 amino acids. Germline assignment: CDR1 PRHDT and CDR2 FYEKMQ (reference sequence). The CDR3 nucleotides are TGTGCCAGCGTCATAAGACAGTCCGGGGAGAGCAATCAGCCCCAGCATTTT. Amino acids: CASVIRQSGESNQPQHF.

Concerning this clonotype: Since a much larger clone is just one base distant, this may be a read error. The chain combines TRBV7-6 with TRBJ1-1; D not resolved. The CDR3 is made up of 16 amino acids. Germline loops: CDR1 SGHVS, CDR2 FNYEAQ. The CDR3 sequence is CASSSRVGPQNTDAFF. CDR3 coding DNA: TGTGCCAGCAGCTCCCGCGTCGGGCCTCAGAACACTGACGCTTTCTTT.

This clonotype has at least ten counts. This chain's CDR3 is CASSPHGVQPQHF. CDR3 sequence (DNA): TGTGCCAGCAGTCCTCACGGGGTTCAGCCCCAGCATTTT. The chain employs TRBV28 and TRBJ1-5; D is unclear. The ends were cut back, 5 bases at V and 6 bases at J, with 11 bases in the middle. The CDR3 spans 13 residues. CDR1 and CDR2 from the germline V gene are MDHEN and SYDVKM.

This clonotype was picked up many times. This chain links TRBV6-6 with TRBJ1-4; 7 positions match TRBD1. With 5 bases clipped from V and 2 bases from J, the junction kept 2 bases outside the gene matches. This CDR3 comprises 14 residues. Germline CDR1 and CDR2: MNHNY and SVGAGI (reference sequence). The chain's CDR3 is CASSRQGTNEKLFF. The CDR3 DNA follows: TGTGCCAGCAGTAGACAGGGCACTAATGAAAAACTGTTTTTT.

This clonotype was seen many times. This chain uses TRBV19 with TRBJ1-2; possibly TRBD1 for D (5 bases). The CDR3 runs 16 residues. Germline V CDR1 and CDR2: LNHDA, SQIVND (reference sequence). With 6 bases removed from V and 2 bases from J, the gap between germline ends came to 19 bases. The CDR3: CASRQEDSSYNYGYTF. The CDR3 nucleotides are TGTGCCAGTAGGCAGGAAGACAGTTCTTACAACTATGGCTACACCTTC.

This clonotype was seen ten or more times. As DNA, the CDR3 is TGCGCCAGCAGTGGGCTCGGGACAGGGGGCAAAAACGAGCAGTACTTC. As protein: CASSGLGTGGKNEQYF. The rearrangement uses TRBV10-1 and TRBJ2-7; TRBD1 matches 12 bases. Germline lookup yields CDR1 WNHNN and CDR2 SYGVQD (reference sequence). The CDR3 totals 16 residues. The junction had 9 bases not matched to a gene; V was cut back by 4 bases and J by 5 bases.

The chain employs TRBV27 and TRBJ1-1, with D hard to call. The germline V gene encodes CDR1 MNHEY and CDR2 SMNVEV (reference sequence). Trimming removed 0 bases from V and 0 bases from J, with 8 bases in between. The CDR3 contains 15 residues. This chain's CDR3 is CASSLSLEMNTEAFF. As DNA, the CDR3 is TGTGCCAGCAGTTTATCGCTGGAAATGAACACTGAAGCTTTCTTT.

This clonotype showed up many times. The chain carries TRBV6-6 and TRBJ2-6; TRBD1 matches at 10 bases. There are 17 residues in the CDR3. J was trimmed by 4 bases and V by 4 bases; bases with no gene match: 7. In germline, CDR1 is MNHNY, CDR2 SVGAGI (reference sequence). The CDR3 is CASSSTGGFSGANVLTF. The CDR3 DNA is TGTGCCAGCAGTTCGACAGGGGGCTTCTCCGGGGCCAACGTCCTGACTTTC.

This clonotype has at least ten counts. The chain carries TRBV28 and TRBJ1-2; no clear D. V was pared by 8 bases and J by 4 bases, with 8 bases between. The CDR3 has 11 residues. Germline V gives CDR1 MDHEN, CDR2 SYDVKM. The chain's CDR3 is CASGLSYGYTF. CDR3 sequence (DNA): TGTGCCAGCGGCCTTTCCTATGGCTACACCTTC.